The clone carrying this TCR beta chain appeared a few times. Its antigen remains unidentified. This specimen belongs to a study of human T cells and chemical hapten exposure. Study-level background: For the roughly 25-week duration of the study, patients were given weekly doses of diphenylcyclopropenone on the scalp. Overall study findings and caveats: The study found that DPC sensitization did not change TCRs above 1 in 1000 frequency.

Time point of the sample: pre-sensitization, week 0. The treatment: therapeutic diphenylcyclopropenone sensitization with weekly scalp DPC. The CDR3 loop spans 17 amino acids. Germline values: CDR1 MNHEY, CDR2 SVGAGI. The V end lost 0 bases, the J end lost 5 bases, and 17 bases lay between the germline ends. Per the original methods: From around 25,000 to 690,000 TCRs were found per sample, with a median of approximately 96,000. TCRdb reanalysed the RACE reads using MiXCR and keeps one entry per CDR3 protein. The V and J calls were determined by TCRdb, not by the authors. The data contain under 300,000 distinct CDR3 sequences, about 8.1% of them singletons.

The clonotype originates from a woman aged 40 to 49 with alopecia areata. Some clones in this sample may be carry-over from other donors' samples. Material: whole blood, obtained in connection with sensitization to the hapten diphenylcyclopropenone (DPC). The chain uses TRBV6-5 and TRBJ2-1, with D perhaps TRBD2 (6 bases). CDR3 loop: CASSYSPTGGVHNEQFF. The CDR3 DNA reads TGTGCCAGCAGTTACTCGCCTACTGGCGGGGTACACAATGAGCAGTTCTTC.